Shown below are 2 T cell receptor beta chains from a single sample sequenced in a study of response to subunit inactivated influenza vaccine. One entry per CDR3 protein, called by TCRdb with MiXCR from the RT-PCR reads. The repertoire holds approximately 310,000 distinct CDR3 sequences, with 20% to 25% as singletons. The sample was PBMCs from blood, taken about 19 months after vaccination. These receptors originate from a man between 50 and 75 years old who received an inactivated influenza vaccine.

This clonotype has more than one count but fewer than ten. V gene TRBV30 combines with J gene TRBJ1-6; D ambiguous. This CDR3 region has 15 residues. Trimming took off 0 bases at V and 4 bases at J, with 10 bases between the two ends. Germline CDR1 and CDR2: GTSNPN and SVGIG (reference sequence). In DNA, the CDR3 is TGTGCCTGGAGTGTATTCAAGGAGTATAATTCACCCCTCCACTTT. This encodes CAWSVFKEYNSPLHF.

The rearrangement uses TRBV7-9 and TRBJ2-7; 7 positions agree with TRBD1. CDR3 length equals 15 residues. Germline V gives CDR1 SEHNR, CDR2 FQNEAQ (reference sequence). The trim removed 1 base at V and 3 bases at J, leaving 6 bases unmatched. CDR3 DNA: TGTGCCAGCAGCTTAGGTGGGGGACAGCACTACGAGCAGTACTTC. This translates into CASSLGGGQHYEQYF. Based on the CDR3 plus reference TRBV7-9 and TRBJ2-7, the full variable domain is DTGVSQNPRHKITKRGQNVTFRCDPISEHNRLYWYRQTLGQGPEFLTYFQNEAQLEKSRLLSDRFSAERPKGSFSTLEIQRTEQGDSAMYLCASSLGGGQHYEQYFGPGTRLTVT.